This T cell receptor beta chain was documented in a study of monozygotic twins with inflammatory bowel disease. The CDR3 consists of 15 residues. Looked up from germline, CDR1 is SGHKS and CDR2 is YYEKEE (reference sequence). TCRdb reprocessed the 5' RACE reads, with one entry per CDR3 protein and no DNA. The ten top clones account for approximately 2%, within a sample of 330,000 or so distinct CDR3 sequences. V is TRBV5-5 and J is TRBJ1-4. This clonotype was sampled from a human donor with ulcerative colitis or Crohn's disease, or a healthy co-twin of an affected twin (not recorded which). Material for sequencing was blood. The CDR3 region is CASSLFLGTNEKLFF.